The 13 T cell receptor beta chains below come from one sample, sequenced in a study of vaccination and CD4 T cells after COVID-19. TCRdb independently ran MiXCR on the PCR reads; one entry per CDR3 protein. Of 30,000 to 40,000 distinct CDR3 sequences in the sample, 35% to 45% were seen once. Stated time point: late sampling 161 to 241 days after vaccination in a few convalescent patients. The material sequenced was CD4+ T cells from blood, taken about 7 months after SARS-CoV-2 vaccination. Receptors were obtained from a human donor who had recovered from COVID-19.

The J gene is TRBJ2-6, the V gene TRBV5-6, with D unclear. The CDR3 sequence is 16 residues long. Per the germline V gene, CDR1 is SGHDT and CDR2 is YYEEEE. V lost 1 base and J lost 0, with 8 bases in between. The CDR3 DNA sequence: TGTGCCAGCAGCTTGCTTGGCCCCTCTGGGGCCAACGTCCTGACTTTC. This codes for CASSLLGPSGANVLTF.

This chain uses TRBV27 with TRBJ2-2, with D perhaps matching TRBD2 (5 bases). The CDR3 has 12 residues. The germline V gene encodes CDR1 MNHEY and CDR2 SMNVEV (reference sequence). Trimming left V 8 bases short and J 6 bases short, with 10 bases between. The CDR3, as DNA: TGTGCCAGCGGAGAGAGGGCCGGGGAGCTGTTTTTT. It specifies CASGERAGELFF.

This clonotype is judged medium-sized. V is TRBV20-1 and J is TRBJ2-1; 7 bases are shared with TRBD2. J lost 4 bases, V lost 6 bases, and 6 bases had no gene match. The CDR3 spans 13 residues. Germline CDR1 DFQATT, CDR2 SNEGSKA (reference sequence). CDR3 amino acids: CSAPGLGYNEQFF. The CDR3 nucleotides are TGCAGTGCCCCCGGACTAGGGTACAATGAGCAGTTCTTC.

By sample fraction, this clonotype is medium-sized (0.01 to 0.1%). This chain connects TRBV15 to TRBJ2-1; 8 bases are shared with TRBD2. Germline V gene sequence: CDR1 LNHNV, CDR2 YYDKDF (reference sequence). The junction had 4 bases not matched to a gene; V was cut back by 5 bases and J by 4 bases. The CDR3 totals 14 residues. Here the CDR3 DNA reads TGTGCCACCAGCCCCCAGCGGGAGTACAATGAGCAGTTCTTC. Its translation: CATSPQREYNEQFF.

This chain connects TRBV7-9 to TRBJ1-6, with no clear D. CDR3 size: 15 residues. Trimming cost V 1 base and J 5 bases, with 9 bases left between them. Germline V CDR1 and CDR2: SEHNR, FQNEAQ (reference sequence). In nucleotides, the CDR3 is TGTGCCAGCAGCTTAGAGGCCGCGAATAATTCACCCCTCCACTTT. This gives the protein CASSLEAANNSPLHF. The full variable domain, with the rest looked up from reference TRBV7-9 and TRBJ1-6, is DTGVSQNPRHKITKRGQNVTFRCDPISEHNRLYWYRQTLGQGPEFLTYFQNEAQLEKSRLLSDRFSAERPKGSFSTLEIQRTEQGDSAMYLCASSLEAANNSPLHFGNGTRLTVT.

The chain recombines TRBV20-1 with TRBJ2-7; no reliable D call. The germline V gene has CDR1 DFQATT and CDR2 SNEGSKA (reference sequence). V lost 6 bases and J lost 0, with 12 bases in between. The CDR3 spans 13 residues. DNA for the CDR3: TGCAGTGCGGTGACTGGGAACTCCTACGAGCAGTACTTC. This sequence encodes CSAVTGNSYEQYF.

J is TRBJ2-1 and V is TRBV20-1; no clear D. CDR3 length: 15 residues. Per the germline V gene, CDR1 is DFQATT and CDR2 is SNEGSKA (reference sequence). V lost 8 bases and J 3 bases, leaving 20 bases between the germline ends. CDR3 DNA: TGCAGTCCCGCCCACTGGGCCTCTCTCTACAATGAGCAGTTCTTC. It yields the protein CSPAHWASLYNEQFF.

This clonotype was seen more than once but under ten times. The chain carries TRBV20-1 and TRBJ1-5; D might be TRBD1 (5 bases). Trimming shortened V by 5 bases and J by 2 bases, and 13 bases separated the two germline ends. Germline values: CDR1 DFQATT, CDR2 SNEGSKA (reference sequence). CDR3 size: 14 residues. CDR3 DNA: TGCAGTGCTTGGGGGGGGAAAGGCAATCAGCCCCAGCATTTT. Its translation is CSAWGGKGNQPQHF.

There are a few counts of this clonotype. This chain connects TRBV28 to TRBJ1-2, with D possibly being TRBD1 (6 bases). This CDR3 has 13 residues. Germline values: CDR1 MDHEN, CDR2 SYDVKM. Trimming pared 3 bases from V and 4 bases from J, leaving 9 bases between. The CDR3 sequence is CASSFTGPYGYTF. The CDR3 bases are TGTGCCAGCAGTTTCACAGGGCCCTATGGCTACACCTTC.

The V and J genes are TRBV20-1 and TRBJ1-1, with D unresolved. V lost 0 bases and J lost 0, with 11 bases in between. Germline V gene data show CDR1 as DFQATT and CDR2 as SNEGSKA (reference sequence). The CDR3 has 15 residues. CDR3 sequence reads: CSARETAVMNTEAFF. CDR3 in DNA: TGCAGTGCTAGAGAAACGGCAGTGATGAACACTGAAGCTTTCTTT.

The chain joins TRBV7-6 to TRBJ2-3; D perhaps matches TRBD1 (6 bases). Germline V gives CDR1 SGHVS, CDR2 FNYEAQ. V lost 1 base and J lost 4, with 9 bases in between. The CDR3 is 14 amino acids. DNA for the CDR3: TGTGCCAGCAGCTTAGAACAGGGACCAGATACGCAGTATTTT. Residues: CASSLEQGPDTQYF.

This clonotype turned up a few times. The CDR3, as DNA: TGCAGTGCCCCCGTTTCGGGGGCGCATCAAGACATTCAGTACTTC. As protein: CSAPVSGAHQDIQYF. V usage is TRBV20-1 and J usage is TRBJ2-4, with D perhaps assigned TRBD1 or TRBD2 (6 bases each). This CDR3 region has 15 residues. V was cut by 6 bases and J by 8 bases, with 23 bases left in between. The germline gives CDR1 DFQATT, CDR2 SNEGSKA (reference sequence).

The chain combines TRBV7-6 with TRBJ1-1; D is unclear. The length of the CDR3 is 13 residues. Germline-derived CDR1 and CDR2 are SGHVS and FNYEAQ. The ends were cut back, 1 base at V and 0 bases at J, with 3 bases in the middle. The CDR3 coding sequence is TGTGCCAGCAGCTTAGAGATGAACACTGAAGCTTTCTTT. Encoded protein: CASSLEMNTEAFF.